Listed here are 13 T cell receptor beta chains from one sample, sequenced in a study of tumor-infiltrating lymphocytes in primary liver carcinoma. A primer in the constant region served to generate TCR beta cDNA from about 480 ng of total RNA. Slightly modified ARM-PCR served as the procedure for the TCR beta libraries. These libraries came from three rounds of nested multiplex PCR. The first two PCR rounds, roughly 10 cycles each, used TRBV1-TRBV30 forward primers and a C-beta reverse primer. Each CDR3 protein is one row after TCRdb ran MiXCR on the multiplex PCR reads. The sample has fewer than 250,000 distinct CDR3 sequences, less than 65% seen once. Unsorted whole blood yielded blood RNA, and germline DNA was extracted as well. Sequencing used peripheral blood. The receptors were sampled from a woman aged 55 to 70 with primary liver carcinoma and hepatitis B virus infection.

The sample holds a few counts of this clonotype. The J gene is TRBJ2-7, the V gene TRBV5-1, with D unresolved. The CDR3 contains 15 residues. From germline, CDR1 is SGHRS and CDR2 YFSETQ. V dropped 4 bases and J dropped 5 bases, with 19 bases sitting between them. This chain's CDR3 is CASSLEQLRANEQYF. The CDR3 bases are TGCGCCAGCAGCCTGGAACAGCTAAGGGCCAACGAGCAGTACTTC.

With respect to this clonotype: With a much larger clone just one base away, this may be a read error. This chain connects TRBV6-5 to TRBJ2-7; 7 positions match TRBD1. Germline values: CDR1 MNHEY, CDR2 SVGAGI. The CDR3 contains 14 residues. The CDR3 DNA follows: TGTGCCAGCAGTTCCTTCGACAGGGTCCACGACCAGTACTTC. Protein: CASSSFDRVHDQYF.

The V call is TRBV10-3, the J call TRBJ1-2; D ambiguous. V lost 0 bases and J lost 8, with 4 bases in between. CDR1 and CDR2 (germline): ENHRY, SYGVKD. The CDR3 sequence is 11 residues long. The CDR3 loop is CAISESDGYTF. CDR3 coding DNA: TGTGCCATCAGTGAGTCGGACGGCTACACCTTC.

CDR3 amino acids: CASSWGTPGGVEGYTF. For the CDR3, the DNA is TGTGCCAGCAGTTGGGGAACCCCAGGGGGCGTCGAGGGCTACACCTTC. V gene TRBV28 combines with J gene TRBJ1-2, with 8 bases matching TRBD1. J was trimmed by 8 bases and V by 4 bases; bases with no gene match: 15. The CDR3 extends over 16 amino acids. Germline lookup yields CDR1 MDHEN and CDR2 SYDVKM.

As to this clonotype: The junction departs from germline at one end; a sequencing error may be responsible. CDR3: CSVGDCNQPPHF. For the CDR3, the DNA is TGCAGCGTTGGGGATTGCAATCAGCCCCCGCATTTT. This chain links TRBV29-1 with TRBJ1-5, with D unclear. The CDR3 spans 12 residues. Germline V gives CDR1 SQVTM, CDR2 ANQGSEA.

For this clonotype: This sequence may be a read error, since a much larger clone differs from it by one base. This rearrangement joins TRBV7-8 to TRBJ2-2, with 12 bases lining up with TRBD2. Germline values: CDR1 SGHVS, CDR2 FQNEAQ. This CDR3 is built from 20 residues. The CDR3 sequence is CASSPKRGLAGGPSTGELLF. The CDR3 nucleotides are TGTGCCAGCAGCCCCAAAAGGGGCCTAGCGGGAGGGCCTAGCACCGGGGAGCTGTTATTT.

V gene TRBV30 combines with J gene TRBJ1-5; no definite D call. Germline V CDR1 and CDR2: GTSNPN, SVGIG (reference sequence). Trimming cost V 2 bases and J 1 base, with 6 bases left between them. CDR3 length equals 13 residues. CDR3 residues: CAWSTESNQPQHF. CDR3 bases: TGTGCCTGGAGTACCGAGAGCAATCAGCCCCAGCATTTT.

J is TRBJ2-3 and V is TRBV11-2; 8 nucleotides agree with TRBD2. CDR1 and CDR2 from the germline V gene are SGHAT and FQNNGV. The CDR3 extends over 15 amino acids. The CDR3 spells CHSSLGQGLADTQYF. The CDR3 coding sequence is TGTCACAGCAGCTTAGGGCAGGGACTAGCAGATACGCAGTATTTT.

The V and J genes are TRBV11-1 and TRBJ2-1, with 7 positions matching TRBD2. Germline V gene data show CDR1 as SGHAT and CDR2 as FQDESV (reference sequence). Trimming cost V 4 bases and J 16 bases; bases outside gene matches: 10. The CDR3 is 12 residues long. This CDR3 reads CASSSPGGVHFF. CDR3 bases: TGTGCCAGCAGCTCCCCGGGAGGCGTTCACTTCTTC.

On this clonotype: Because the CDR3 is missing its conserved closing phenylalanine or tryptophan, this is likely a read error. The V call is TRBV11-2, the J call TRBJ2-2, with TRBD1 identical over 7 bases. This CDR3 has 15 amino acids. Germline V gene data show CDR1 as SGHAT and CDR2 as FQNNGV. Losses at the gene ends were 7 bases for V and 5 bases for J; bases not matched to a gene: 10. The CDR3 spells CASIQDGTVTGELFS. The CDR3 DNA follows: TGTGCCAGCATCCAAGATGGGACAGTTACCGGGGAGCTGTTTTCT.

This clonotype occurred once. Written as DNA, the CDR3 is TGTGCCAGCAGCACCCGAACTAGCGGGGGTAAAGAGACCCAGTACTTC. Protein: CASSTRTSGGKETQYF. The rearrangement joins TRBV14 to TRBJ2-5, with 11 bases aligning to TRBD2. Germline values: CDR1 SGHDN, CDR2 FVKESK. CDR3 length: 16 residues. V shed 5 bases and J 3 bases; nucleotides not matched to a gene: 8.

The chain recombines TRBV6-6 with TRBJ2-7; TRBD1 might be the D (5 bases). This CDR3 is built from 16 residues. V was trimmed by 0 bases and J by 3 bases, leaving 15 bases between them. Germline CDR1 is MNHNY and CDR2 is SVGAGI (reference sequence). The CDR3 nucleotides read TGTGCCAGCAGTTACTCTGCCTGTGGGGCTAGCTACGAGCAGTACTTC. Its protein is CASSYSACGASYEQYF.

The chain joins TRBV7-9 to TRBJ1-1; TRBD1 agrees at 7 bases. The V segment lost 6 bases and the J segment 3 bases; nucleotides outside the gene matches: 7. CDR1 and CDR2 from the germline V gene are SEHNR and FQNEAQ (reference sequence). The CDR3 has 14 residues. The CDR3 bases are TGTGCCAGCAGGTTGACAGGGACCGACACTGAAGCTTTCTTT. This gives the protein CASRLTGTDTEAFF.